These T cell receptor beta chains were read from a single sample in a study of post-analysis software for immune sequencing data. Using its own MiXCR run on the PCR reads, TCRdb lists one record per CDR3 protein. The sample contains about 820,000 distinct CDR3 sequences, 53% of which appear only once. Sequencing input: blood. The source of these receptors is a girl aged 10 to 17 with multiple sclerosis. The conserved cysteine and the conserved F or W are not part of the CDR3 here. A D gene is named only where the DNA matches it firmly.

d_call: TRBD1
v_call: TRBV6-2/TRBV6-3
cdr3_aa: ASSYTRGRSGTAKRSGANVLT

d_call: NA
v_call: TRBV20-1
cdr3_aa: SARDRVRDSNQPQH

d_call: NA
v_call: TRBV6-6
cdr3_aa: ASSTRDPDEQY

d_call: TRBD2
v_call: TRBV12-3/TRBV12-4
cdr3_aa: ASSPWPGGPGEQY

d_call: NA
v_call: TRBV30
cdr3_aa: AWSVGGVGYDSPRH

d_call: TRBD1
v_call: TRBV13
cdr3_aa: ASSPGQVGETQY

d_call: NA
v_call: TRBV20-1
cdr3_aa: SAVPPIAKNIQY

d_call: NA
v_call: TRBV3-1
cdr3_aa: ASSQAGSSGELF

d_call: TRBD2
v_call: TRBV9
cdr3_aa: ASSLIGGIEQF

d_call: NA
v_call: TRBV12-3/TRBV12-4
cdr3_aa: ASSLWGRGETQY

d_call: TRBD2
v_call: TRBV12-3/TRBV12-4
cdr3_aa: ASSLPGLAETQY

d_call: NA
v_call: TRBV12-3/TRBV12-4
cdr3_aa: ASSPRQTLTYEQY

d_call: NA
v_call: TRBV5-1
cdr3_aa: ASSLQGNGGNSPLH

d_call: TRBD2
v_call: TRBV12-3/TRBV12-4
cdr3_aa: ASSPRTRQWQETQY

d_call: NA
v_call: TRBV29-1
cdr3_aa: SVENGREQF

d_call: TRBD2
v_call: TRBV5-1
cdr3_aa: ASGVGASGMTPNNEQF

d_call: NA
v_call: TRBV7-9
cdr3_aa: ASSSSLTSFNEQF

d_call: TRBD2
v_call: TRBV3-1
cdr3_aa: ASSQVPGGLNEQY

d_call: NA
v_call: TRBV7-3
cdr3_aa: ASSLIPTTVGDNEQF

d_call: TRBD2
v_call: TRBV13
cdr3_aa: ASSSASERGGRDTQY

d_call: NA
v_call: TRBV5-1
cdr3_aa: ASSLGLQGGTQY

d_call: NA
v_call: TRBV12-3/TRBV12-4
cdr3_aa: ASSPPWY

d_call: NA
v_call: TRBV6-6
cdr3_aa: AGALDPYEQY

d_call: NA
v_call: TRBV5-5
cdr3_aa: ASSPEGPGTDTQY

d_call: TRBD1
v_call: TRBV7-2
cdr3_aa: ASSPKGQGGGGYT

d_call: TRBD2
v_call: TRBV4-2
cdr3_aa: ASSQALADYNEQF

d_call: NA
v_call: TRBV5-1
cdr3_aa: ASSLSGDWETQY

d_call: NA
v_call: TRBV10-3
cdr3_aa: AILYDRGASYGYT

d_call: NA
v_call: TRBV6-5
cdr3_aa: ASTRGENTEAF

d_call: NA
v_call: TRBV4-1
cdr3_aa: ASSQGPGSGYGYT

d_call: TRBD1
v_call: TRBV4-1
cdr3_aa: ASSQPDRAGANVLT